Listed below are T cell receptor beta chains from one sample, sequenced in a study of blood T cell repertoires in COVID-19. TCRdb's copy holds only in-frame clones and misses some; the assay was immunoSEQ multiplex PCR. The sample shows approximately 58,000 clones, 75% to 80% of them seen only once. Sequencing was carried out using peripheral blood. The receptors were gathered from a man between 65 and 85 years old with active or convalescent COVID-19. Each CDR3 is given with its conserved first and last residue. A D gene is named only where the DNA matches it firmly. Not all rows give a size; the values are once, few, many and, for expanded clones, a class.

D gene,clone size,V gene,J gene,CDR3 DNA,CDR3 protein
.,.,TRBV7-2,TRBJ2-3,TGTGCCAGCAGCCCAACACCCCCCGGGCGGGGGCTCACAGATACGCAGTATTTT,CASSPTPPGRGLTDTQYF
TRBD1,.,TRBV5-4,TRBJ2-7,TGTGCCAGCAGCTTGGAGGACAGGGCTATCGACGAGCAGTACTTC,CASSLEDRAIDEQYF
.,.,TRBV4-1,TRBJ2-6,TGCGCCAGCAGCCAAGGGCAGGGGGGTTCTGGGGCCAACGTCCTGACTTTC,CASSQGQGGSGANVLTF
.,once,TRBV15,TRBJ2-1,TGTGCCACCAGCAGCTTGAAGGAAAGGGAGAGGTGGAATGAGCAGTTCTTC,CATSSLKERERWNEQFF
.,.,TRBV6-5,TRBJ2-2,TGTGCCAGCAGGAACAGGGCGAACACCGGGGAGCTGTTTTTT,CASRNRANTGELFF
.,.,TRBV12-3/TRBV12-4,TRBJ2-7,TGTGCCAGCAGTCTTCGCGGGACAGACGAGCAGTACTTC,CASSLRGTDEQYF
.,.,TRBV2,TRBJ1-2,TGTGCCAGCAGTGAAGCCCGAGGAACTAGCTATGGCTACACCTTC,CASSEARGTSYGYTF
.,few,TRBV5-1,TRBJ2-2,TGCGCCAGCAGCTTGGCGAGGGTCACCGGGGAGCTGTTTTTT,CASSLARVTGELFF
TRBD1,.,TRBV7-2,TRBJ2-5,TGTGCCAGCAGCTCAGGGGGCTCGAAGGAGACCCAGTACTTC,CASSSGGSKETQYF
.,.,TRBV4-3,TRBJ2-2,TGCGCCAGCAGCCAAGATGGGAACCGCGGGACCGGGGAGCTGTTTTTT,CASSQDGNRGTGELFF
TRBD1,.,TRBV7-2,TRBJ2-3,TGTGCCAGCAGCTTGTTTCCGGGACAGGATTTATCTAGCACAGATACGCAGTATTTT,CASSLFPGQDLSSTDTQYF
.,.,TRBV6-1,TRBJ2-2,TGTGCCAGCAGTGAATCTAGGGGGACCAACACCGGGGAGCTGTTTTTT,CASSESRGTNTGELFF
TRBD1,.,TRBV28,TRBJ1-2,TGTGCCAGCAGATGGGACAGGGGCGGCTACACCTTC,CASRWDRGGYTF
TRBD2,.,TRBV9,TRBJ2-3,TGTGCCAGCAGCGTAGGGGGACTAGCGGGGATCGAAGATACGCAGTATTTT,CASSVGGLAGIEDTQYF
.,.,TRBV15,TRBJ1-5,TGTGCCACCAGCAGAGGAGATTATAGCAATCAGCCCCAGCATTTT,CATSRGDYSNQPQHF
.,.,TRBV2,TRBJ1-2,TGTGCCAGCAGTAAAGACAGAAACTATGGCTACACCTTC,CASSKDRNYGYTF
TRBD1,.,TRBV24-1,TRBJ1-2,TGTGCCACCAGCGACCCCGGGACAGGGGAGGAGGGCTACACCTTC,CATSDPGTGEEGYTF
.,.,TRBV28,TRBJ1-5,TGTGCCAGCAGTTTACCAGGACTGATCGATAGCAATCAGCCCCAGCATTTT,CASSLPGLIDSNQPQHF
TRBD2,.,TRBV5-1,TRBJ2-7,TGCGCCAGCAGCGCCTTCCTTCTAGCGGGAGCGTCCGAGCAGTACTTC,CASSAFLLAGASEQYF
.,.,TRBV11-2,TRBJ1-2,TGTGCCAGCAGCTTAGTCTCTTCTCCCTATGGCTACACCTTC,CASSLVSSPYGYTF
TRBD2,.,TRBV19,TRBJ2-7,TGTGCCAGTAGTATATCAGGGACTAGCGGGAATTTGCGAGAGCAGTACTTC,CASSISGTSGNLREQYF
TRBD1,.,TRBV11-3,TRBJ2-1,TGTGCCAGCAGCGGGACAGGGGGCTACAATGAGCAGTTCTTC,CASSGTGGYNEQFF
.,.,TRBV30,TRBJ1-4,TGTGCCTGGAGTACTTGGACAGCCTCCCCAACTAATGAAAAACTGTTTTTT,CAWSTWTASPTNEKLFF
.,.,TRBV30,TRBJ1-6,TGTGCCTGGATGGACAGTTTTAATTCACCCCTCCACTTT,CAWMDSFNSPLHF
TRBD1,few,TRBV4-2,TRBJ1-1,TGTGCCAGCAGCCAAGAAGAACAGGGGTTCACTGAAGCTTTCTTT,CASSQEEQGFTEAFF
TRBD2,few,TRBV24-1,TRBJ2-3,TGTGCCACCAGCCCATATGCCCCTGGGAGCGGGGGGTACACAGATACGCAGTATTTT,CATSPYAPGSGGYTDTQYF
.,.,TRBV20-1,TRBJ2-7,TGCAGTGCCCAAGCCTCCTACGAGCAGTACTTC,CSAQASYEQYF
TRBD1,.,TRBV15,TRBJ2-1,TGTGCCACCAGCAGGGCCGGGACAGGGCGGAATGAGCAGTTCTTC,CATSRAGTGRNEQFF
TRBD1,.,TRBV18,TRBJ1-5,TGTGCCAGCTCACCACAAACAGGGGGCAATCAGCCCCAGCATTTT,CASSPQTGGNQPQHF
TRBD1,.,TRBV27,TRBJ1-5,TGTGCCAGCAGTTTAGGGACAGGTATTCAGCCCCAGCATTTT,CASSLGTGIQPQHF
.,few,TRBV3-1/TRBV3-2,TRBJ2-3,TGTGCCAGCAGCCAATATGCAGACAGGTACACAGATACGCAGTATTTT,CASSQYADRYTDTQYF
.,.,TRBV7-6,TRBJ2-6,TGTGCCAGCAGCTTTGCGCGGGCAAGTGGGGCCAACGTCCTGACTTTC,CASSFARASGANVLTF
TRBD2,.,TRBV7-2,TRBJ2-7,TGTGCCAGCAGCTTAGGGGGAGGGAACTACTACGAGCAGTACTTC,CASSLGGGNYYEQYF
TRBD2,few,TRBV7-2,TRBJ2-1,TGTGCCAGCAGCTTAGGTCAGGCTAGCGGGGGGGTATTGAATGAGCAGTTCTTC,CASSLGQASGGVLNEQFF
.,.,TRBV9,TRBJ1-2,TGTGCCAGCAGCTCCCGAGCGGGCTATGGCTACACCTTC,CASSSRAGYGYTF
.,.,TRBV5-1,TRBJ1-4,TGCGCCAGCAGCTTGGGGCAGGCGGAAAAACTGTTTTTT,CASSLGQAEKLFF
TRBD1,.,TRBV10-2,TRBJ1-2,TGCGCCAGCAGTGGGGGGACAGGGGGCGGCGGCGGCTACACCTTC,CASSGGTGGGGGYTF
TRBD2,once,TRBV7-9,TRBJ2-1,TGTGCCAGCAGCTCCTCGGGACTAGATCATGAGCAGTTCTTC,CASSSSGLDHEQFF
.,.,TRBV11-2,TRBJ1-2,TGTGCCAGCAGCTTAGACCCCGGACAGTCCGCTCATGGCTACACCTTC,CASSLDPGQSAHGYTF
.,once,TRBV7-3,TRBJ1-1,TGTGCCAGCAGCCTAGCGCAGGGAGTCACCACTGAAGCTTTCTTT,CASSLAQGVTTEAFF
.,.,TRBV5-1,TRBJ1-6,TGCGCCAGCAGCTTGGCGCAAAACGGGGTGGGCAATTCACCCCTCCACTTT,CASSLAQNGVGNSPLHF
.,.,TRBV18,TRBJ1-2,TGTGCCAGCTCACCAAATCCAGGGGATAACTATGGCTACACCTTC,CASSPNPGDNYGYTF
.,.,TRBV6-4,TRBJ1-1,TGTGCCAGCAGTGACTGCCCCAGGAGGGGAGAAACTGAAGCTTTCTTT,CASSDCPRRGETEAFF
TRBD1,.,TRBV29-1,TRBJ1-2,TGCAGCGAGAGGACAGGACTCGTCTACACCTTC,CSERTGLVYTF
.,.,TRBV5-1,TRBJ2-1,TGCGCCAGCAGGGTCGAGCCTCGCCCCCACAATGAGCAGTTCTTC,CASRVEPRPHNEQFF
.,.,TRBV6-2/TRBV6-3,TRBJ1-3,TGTGCCAGCAGTTACTTCAGGATTGGCTCTGGAAACACCATATATTTT,CASSYFRIGSGNTIYF
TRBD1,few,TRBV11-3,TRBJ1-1,TGTGCCAGCAGTCGTGTACAGGGGGCGCAAGCTTTCTTT,CASSRVQGAQAFF
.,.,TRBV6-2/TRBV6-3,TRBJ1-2,TGTGCCAGCAGTCCAGGTTATGGCTACACCTTC,CASSPGYGYTF
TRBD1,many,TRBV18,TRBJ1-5,TGTGCCAGCTCACCACCGGAGGGGGCGTTCGGTCAGCCCCAGCATTTT,CASSPPEGAFGQPQHF
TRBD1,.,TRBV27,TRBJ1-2,TGTGCCAGCACCTCAGGGGGACAGGGAATGGGCTACACCTTC,CASTSGGQGMGYTF
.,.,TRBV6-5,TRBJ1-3,TGTGCCAGCAGGTCCTGGAGCTCTGGAAACACCATATATTTT,CASRSWSSGNTIYF
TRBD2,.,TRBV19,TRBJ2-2,TGTGCCAGTAGTATTGGAGCGGGAGGTTACGGGGAGCTGTTTTTT,CASSIGAGGYGELFF
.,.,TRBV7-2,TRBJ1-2,TGTGCCAGCAGCTTAAGGCTTGGGGCGGGGGGCTATGGCTACACCTTC,CASSLRLGAGGYGYTF
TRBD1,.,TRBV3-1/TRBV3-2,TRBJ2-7,TGTGCCAGCAGCCAAGGTGGACAGGTCCTCTACGAGCAGTACTTC,CASSQGGQVLYEQYF
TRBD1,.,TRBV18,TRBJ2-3,TGTGCCAGCTCACTGGGGCCGGCAGGGGGCGATCCTGATACGCAGTATTTT,CASSLGPAGGDPDTQYF
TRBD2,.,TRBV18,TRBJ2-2,TGTGCCAGCTCACCACGTGAGGCGGGAGGTCCGAACACCGGGGAGCTGTTTTTT,CASSPREAGGPNTGELFF
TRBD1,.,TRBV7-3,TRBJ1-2,TGTGCCAGCAGCCCTAGTCCCGGGACAGGGTTCCGGGAGGGCTACACCTTC,CASSPSPGTGFREGYTF
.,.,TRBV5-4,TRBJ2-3,TGTGCCAGCAGCGACCCCTGGATGGGGGGGCAGGGAGATACGCAGTATTTT,CASSDPWMGGQGDTQYF
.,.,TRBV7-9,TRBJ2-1,TGTGCCAGCAGCCGAGCCCGGAGCTCCTACAATGAGCAGTTCTTC,CASSRARSSYNEQFF
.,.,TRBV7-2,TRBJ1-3,TGTGCCAGCAGCTTAGGGCAGGGAAACACCATATATTTT,CASSLGQGNTIYF